Listed below are T cell receptor beta chains from one sample, sequenced in a study of T-cell memory formation after mild COVID-19. Each CDR3 protein is one row after TCRdb ran MiXCR on the 5' RACE reads. This sample has some 150,000 distinct CDR3 sequences, with approximately 5.7% found just once. The sample comprised PBMCs or a T cell subset sorted from them (not recorded which). The receptor set was obtained from an adult woman who had mild COVID-19 (a few samples of this study predate the infection). Cell type and time point are not known. Both conserved end residues are part of each CDR3. Each record gives: CDR3 DNA, CDR3 protein, V gene, D gene, clone size, J gene. A D gene is named only where the DNA matches it firmly. For some rows the clone size is stated as once, few or many, or as a class when expanded; others skip it.

DNA: TGTGCCATCAGTGAGAGATCTGCAGGTGAGCAGTTCTTC
CDR3: CAISERSAGEQFF
V: TRBV10-3
D: .
size: many
J: TRBJ2-1

DNA: TGTGCCAGCAGCTTGGGTTGGGACAGGGGCTACGAGCAGTACTTC
CDR3: CASSLGWDRGYEQYF
V: TRBV7-9
D: TRBD1
size: .
J: TRBJ2-7

DNA: TGTGCCAGCAGTAGGCTAGCGGGAGCAGATACGCAGTATTTT
CDR3: CASSRLAGADTQYF
V: TRBV12-3/TRBV12-4
D: TRBD2
size: few
J: TRBJ2-3

DNA: TGTGCCAGCAGTCGGGCGGATGAGCAGTTCTTC
CDR3: CASSRADEQFF
V: TRBV7-2
D: .
size: few
J: TRBJ2-1

DNA: TGCAGCGGCCGTAAGGGGGCTTCTAGCACAGATACGCAGTATTTT
CDR3: CSGRKGASSTDTQYF
V: TRBV29-1
D: TRBD1
size: few
J: TRBJ2-3

DNA: TGTGCCAGCAGCTTAGGTAGAGAAGATACGCAGTATTTT
CDR3: CASSLGREDTQYF
V: TRBV7-3
D: .
size: many
J: TRBJ2-3

DNA: TGTGCCAGCAGCGGTCAGGTAGTCGGGAGTGAGCAGTTCTTC
CDR3: CASSGQVVGSEQFF
V: TRBV5-5
D: .
size: .
J: TRBJ2-1

DNA: TGTGCCAGCTCACCCGTTCCCCTCACAGATACGCAGTATTTT
CDR3: CASSPVPLTDTQYF
V: TRBV18
D: .
size: .
J: TRBJ2-3

DNA: TGTGCCAGTAGTTGGGGGAGGAGGAGCACCGGGGAGCTGTTTTTT
CDR3: CASSWGRRSTGELFF
V: TRBV19
D: .
size: few
J: TRBJ2-2

DNA: TGCGCCAGCAGCCAGGGATTCAGGGGGTACGAGCAGTACTTC
CDR3: CASSQGFRGYEQYF
V: TRBV4-3
D: TRBD1
size: many
J: TRBJ2-7

DNA: TGCGCCAGCAGCACGGGGGGGCCACAAGATACGCAGTATTTT
CDR3: CASSTGGPQDTQYF
V: TRBV5-1
D: TRBD2
size: many
J: TRBJ2-3

DNA: TGCGCCAGCTCCTCTGGGGGACTGAGCGACGAGCAGTACTTC
CDR3: CASSSGGLSDEQYF
V: TRBV5-1
D: .
size: many
J: TRBJ2-7

DNA: TGCGCCAGCAGCTTGGCTGGCGGGAGGATTGGAGAGACCCAGTACTTC
CDR3: CASSLAGGRIGETQYF
V: TRBV5-1
D: TRBD2
size: many
J: TRBJ2-5

DNA: TGTGCCATCGGGACTAGCGGGGCAGATACGCAGTATTTT
CDR3: CAIGTSGADTQYF
V: TRBV10-3
D: TRBD2
size: many
J: TRBJ2-3

DNA: TGTGCCAGCAGTTTCCCACACGGGGAGCTGTTTTTT
CDR3: CASSFPHGELFF
V: TRBV12-3/TRBV12-4
D: .
size: many
J: TRBJ2-2

DNA: TGTGCCAGCAGTTCGTATGGGGACTACGAGCAGTACTTC
CDR3: CASSSYGDYEQYF
V: TRBV12-3/TRBV12-4
D: .
size: few
J: TRBJ2-7

DNA: TGTGCCAGCAGTTTAGGATTGGTGTACTACGAGCAGTACTTC
CDR3: CASSLGLVYYEQYF
V: TRBV12-3/TRBV12-4
D: .
size: .
J: TRBJ2-7

DNA: TGTGCCAGCAGGGCGTTGACGAACGCCGGGGAGCTGTTTTTT
CDR3: CASRALTNAGELFF
V: TRBV2
D: .
size: .
J: TRBJ2-2

DNA: TGTGCCACCAGTGATTCGACGGGGACCCTCTCTGGGGCCAACGTCCTGACTTTC
CDR3: CATSDSTGTLSGANVLTF
V: TRBV24-1
D: .
size: few
J: TRBJ2-6

DNA: TGTGCCTGGAGTGGGTTAGCGGGGGGCGCGGGGGAGCAGTTCTTC
CDR3: CAWSGLAGGAGEQFF
V: TRBV30
D: TRBD2
size: .
J: TRBJ2-1

DNA: TGTGCCAGCAGCGACAGGGACAGCAGGATCTACGAGCAGTACTTC
CDR3: CASSDRDSRIYEQYF
V: TRBV9
D: TRBD1
size: many
J: TRBJ2-7

DNA: TGTGCCTGGGAGTCCGAGGGACGGAACACTGAAGCTTTCTTT
CDR3: CAWESEGRNTEAFF
V: TRBV30
D: .
size: .
J: TRBJ1-1

DNA: TGCGCCAGCAGCCAAGGACGGTCCTACGAGCAGTACTTC
CDR3: CASSQGRSYEQYF
V: TRBV4-1
D: .
size: many
J: TRBJ2-7

DNA: TGCGCCAGCAGCTGGGGAGGATGGTCGACAGGATTAGGGGAAAAACTGTTTTTT
CDR3: CASSWGGWSTGLGEKLFF
V: TRBV5-1
D: .
size: many
J: TRBJ1-4

DNA: TGTGCCAGCAGCTTGGGTCTGGGCGCAGATACGCAGTATTTT
CDR3: CASSLGLGADTQYF
V: TRBV5-4
D: .
size: .
J: TRBJ2-3

DNA: TGCAGTGCTCCTATCGGACAGGGTGTGAAGGGCTACACCTTC
CDR3: CSAPIGQGVKGYTF
V: TRBV20-1
D: TRBD1
size: many
J: TRBJ1-2

DNA: TGTGCCAGCAGTCCGGATAACACCGGGGAGCTGTTTTTT
CDR3: CASSPDNTGELFF
V: TRBV7-3
D: .
size: .
J: TRBJ2-2

DNA: TGTGCCACCAGGAAGGGGGGGAACTATGGCTACACCTTC
CDR3: CATRKGGNYGYTF
V: TRBV24-1
D: .
size: .
J: TRBJ1-2

DNA: TGCAGTGCTAGGACATCCGAGGGCACTCAGCCCCAGCATTTT
CDR3: CSARTSEGTQPQHF
V: TRBV20-1
D: .
size: few
J: TRBJ1-5

DNA: TGCAGCGTTGAAGATTCGGGACTAGCGGGAACGGCGCGGGAGCAGTACTTC
CDR3: CSVEDSGLAGTAREQYF
V: TRBV29-1
D: TRBD2
size: few
J: TRBJ2-7

DNA: TGTGCCAGCAGGCCACAACCGAACACCGGGGAGCTGTTTTTT
CDR3: CASRPQPNTGELFF
V: TRBV12-3/TRBV12-4
D: .
size: many
J: TRBJ2-2

DNA: TGCGCCAGCAGCTGGGGACAGGGAGATACGCAGTATTTT
CDR3: CASSWGQGDTQYF
V: TRBV5-1
D: TRBD1
size: many
J: TRBJ2-3

DNA: TGTGCCAGCAGTGTCACAGGGCGGAACACCGGGGAGCTGTTTTTT
CDR3: CASSVTGRNTGELFF
V: TRBV2
D: .
size: .
J: TRBJ2-2

DNA: TGTGCCTGGAGTCGTGGGACAGATAATTCACCCCTCCACTTT
CDR3: CAWSRGTDNSPLHF
V: TRBV30
D: TRBD1
size: .
J: TRBJ1-6

DNA: TGTGCCAGCAGCCCCAGATATGGGCAGGGAGTGGGTTACACCTTC
CDR3: CASSPRYGQGVGYTF
V: TRBV7-2
D: .
size: .
J: TRBJ1-2

DNA: TGTGCCACCCGACAGGGACCCTACGAGCAGTACTTC
CDR3: CATRQGPYEQYF
V: TRBV6-9
D: TRBD1
size: .
J: TRBJ2-7

DNA: TGCGCCAGCAGCTTGTTAGCGGCTGGGGCCAACGTCCTGACTTTC
CDR3: CASSLLAAGANVLTF
V: TRBV5-1
D: .
size: .
J: TRBJ2-6